This T cell receptor beta chain was identified during a study of Graves' ophthalmopathy and Graves' hyperthyroidism. A note on this clonotype: Since no conserved phenylalanine or tryptophan closes the CDR3, a read error is the likely cause. It is unclear where the CDR3 begins or ends on the DNA, so no DNA is shown, and the CDR3 is as TCRdb lists it.

TCR beta CDR3 amplification used RNA transcripts. HTBI primers primed a first-round RT-PCR, and a second-round multiplex PCR followed. A single record per CDR3 protein comes from TCRdb applying MiXCR to the multiplex PCR reads. Seen here are about 500,000 distinct CDR3 sequences, about 40% observed once, and the top ten hold around 4.6%. 10 amino acids form the CDR3, both terminal residues included. CDR1 and CDR2 (germline): SGDLS, YYNGEE. This clonotype was obtained from an adult man with Graves' hyperthyroidism. The gene calls are TRBV9 and TRBJ1-1. Material for sequencing was peripheral blood or thyroid tissue (not recorded which). CDR3 amino acids: CASSLATGFY.